Below are 6 T cell receptor beta chains sequenced from a single sample in a study of early T cells in non-severe SARS-CoV-2 infection. Each CDR3 protein gets one entry after TCRdb re-called the 5' RACE reads with MiXCR. Of 30,000 or so distinct CDR3 sequences in the sample, roughly 3.9% were seen once. The sample comprised whole blood. Receptors were obtained from an adult who was a healthcare worker with PCR-confirmed SARS-CoV-2 infection or an uninfected control (not recorded which).

In this sample, this clonotype turned up many times. In DNA, the CDR3 is TGTGCCAGCAGCTTTCACAGGGGTCGCTCTGGAAACACCATATATTTT. This gives the protein CASSFHRGRSGNTIYF. The chain links TRBV11-2 to TRBJ1-3; TRBD1 matches at 7 bases. The CDR3 sequence is 16 residues long. CDR1 and CDR2 (germline): SGHAT, FQNNGV. After removal of 3 bases from V and 0 bases from J, the junction contained 5 bases not matched to a gene.

This clonotype was detected a few times. This chain's CDR3 is CATQGDNYGYTF. As DNA, the CDR3 is TGTGCTACACAGGGCGATAACTATGGCTACACCTTC. The chain carries TRBV2 and TRBJ1-2; TRBD1 is a possible D gene (6 bases). The CDR3 has 12 residues. Germline CDR1 reads SNHLY; CDR2 reads FYNNEI.

This clonotype was seen a handful of times. The rearrangement links TRBV6-2 or TRBV6-3 to TRBJ2-5; D not certain. The length of the CDR3 is 14 residues. The V end lost 6 bases, the J end lost 1 base, and 12 bases lay between the germline ends. Germline loops: CDR1 MNHEY, CDR2 SVGEGT. CDR3 sequence (DNA): TGTGCCAGCAGGACCCACGAGTCCCAAGAGACCCAGTACTTC. The encoded protein is CASRTHESQETQYF.

This clonotype was found many times. The chain uses TRBV7-9 and TRBJ2-4, with D perhaps being TRBD1 or TRBD2 (6 bases each). The V and J ends lost 5 bases and 3 bases respectively, with 17 bases between them. In germline, CDR1 is SEHNR, CDR2 FQNEAQ (reference sequence). The length of the CDR3 is 16 residues. The CDR3 DNA is TGTGCCAGCAGCCCAAACCCGGAGGGGGTCAAAAACATTCAGTACTTC. Protein sequence: CASSPNPEGVKNIQYF. The full variable domain, completed using reference TRBV7-9 and TRBJ2-4, is DTGVSQNPRHKITKRGQNVTFRCDPISEHNRLYWYRQTLGQGPEFLTYFQNEAQLEKSRLLSDRFSAERPKGSFSTLEIQRTEQGDSAMYLCASSPNPEGVKNIQYFGAGTRLSVL.

This clonotype was seen ten or more times. The chain recombines TRBV7-9 with TRBJ2-7, with TRBD1 as a possible D gene (5 bases). The CDR3 runs to 17 residues. V lost 5 bases, J lost 0 bases, and 20 bases lay in between. CDR1 SEHNR and CDR2 FQNEAQ come from the germline V gene (reference sequence). CDR3 loop: CASSPLRGGRNSYEQYF. The CDR3 coding sequence is TGTGCCAGCAGCCCCCTAAGGGGCGGACGGAACTCCTACGAGCAGTACTTC.

This chain connects TRBV27 to TRBJ1-2; TRBD1 agrees at 7 bases. Germline CDR1 is MNHEY and CDR2 is SMNVEV (reference sequence). V dropped 3 bases and J dropped 3; count of bases not matched to a gene: 4. The CDR3 spans 14 residues. CDR3 loop: CASSFLQGYYGYTF. In nucleotides, the CDR3 is TGTGCCAGCAGTTTCCTACAGGGGTACTATGGCTACACCTTC.